This TCR beta chain came from a study of blood T cells in healthy people across ages. Study findings and constraints: Diversity of TCR beta per million T cells declined in a roughly linear way with age. No conclusive comparison of naive versus antigen-experienced cells was possible with unsorted PBMCs.

Next came a second PCR, run for 7 to 11 cycles, which used a sample-barcoded 5' primer along with a J-beta primer mix. A tag from a template-switch adaptor with 12 random nucleotides marked each cDNA molecule. Each sample yielded at least 3 million CDR3-containing paired-end reads. One entry per CDR3 protein, called by TCRdb with MiXCR from the 5' RACE reads. The repertoire holds around 1,600,000 distinct CDR3 sequences, with approximately 39% as singletons. This clonotype came up a few times. The antigen is not known. The CDR3 covers 15 residues. From germline, CDR1 is PRHDT and CDR2 FYEKMQ (reference sequence). V shed 0 bases and J shed 7 bases, with 14 bases lying between them.

The TCR comes from a woman under 30 in good health. This sequence joins TRBV13 and TRBJ2-3; D not certain. Sequenced sample: blood. CDR3 sequence (DNA): TGTGCCAGCAGCTTAGGCCTGGGGATGCGGAATACGCAGTATTTT. Its translation is CASSLGLGMRNTQYF.